This is a list of T cell receptor beta chains from one sample in a study of blood T cells in healthy people across ages. TCRdb analysed the 5' RACE reads with MiXCR anew, one entry per CDR3 protein. The sample includes nearly 800,000 distinct CDR3 sequences, about 25% of them seen just once. In addition, the sample was reused for a study of T cells of mothers and their children.

What was sequenced was blood. The receptors shown here come from a boy younger than 18 in good health. The CDR3 runs from the conserved cysteine through the conserved F or W. The D gene is left open where the match is weak. Only part of the rows carry a size: once, few, many, or a class if the clone is expanded.

cdr3_length d_call clone_size j_call v_call cdr3_aa cdr3_nt
15 NA few TRBJ2-2 TRBV5-1 CASSSLDGNTGELFF TGCGCCAGCAGCTCCCTAGACGGGAACACCGGGGAGCTGTTTTTT
17 NA NA TRBJ2-1 TRBV24-1 CATSDPSPSMTPNEQFF TGTGCCACCAGTGACCCGTCCCCTTCAATGACCCCCAATGAGCAGTTCTTC
16 NA NA TRBJ2-7 TRBV20-1 CSARDLAGTYSYEQYF TGCAGTGCTAGAGATCTCGCCGGGACCTACTCCTACGAGCAGTACTTC
19 TRBD1 NA TRBJ1-1 TRBV4-1 CASSQDWGVTGGEDTEAFF TGCGCCAGCAGCCAAGATTGGGGGGTGACAGGGGGTGAGGACACTGAAGCTTTCTTT
14 NA NA TRBJ1-5 TRBV28 CASLGGDPHQPQHF TGTGCCAGTCTGGGGGGGGACCCTCATCAGCCCCAGCATTTT
15 TRBD2 NA TRBJ2-5 TRBV18 CASSPLGLAGETQYF TGTGCCAGCTCACCCCTCGGACTAGCCGGAGAGACCCAGTACTTC
18 TRBD2 NA TRBJ2-3 TRBV12-3/TRBV12-4 CASSSGTSGMIWPDTQYF TGTGCCAGCAGTTCAGGGACTAGCGGGATGATTTGGCCAGATACGCAGTATTTT
15 TRBD2 NA TRBJ2-1 TRBV10-2 CVGDRASGDYNEQFF TGCGTGGGAGATAGGGCTAGCGGGGACTACAATGAGCAGTTCTTC
15 NA few TRBJ2-5 TRBV7-6 CASSPTPRDEETQYF TGTGCCAGCAGCCCCACCCCCAGGGATGAAGAGACCCAGTACTTC
13 TRBD1 NA TRBJ1-2 TRBV7-2 CASTRQGARGYTF TGTGCCAGCACCAGACAGGGGGCGAGGGGCTACACCTTC
16 TRBD2 NA TRBJ2-5 TRBV12-3/TRBV12-4 CASRGELAGVGETQYF TGTGCCAGCAGGGGGGAATTAGCGGGAGTGGGGGAGACCCAGTACTTC
13 NA NA TRBJ1-2 TRBV3-1 CASQNVGGGGYTF TGTGCCAGTCAAAATGTCGGGGGAGGCGGCTACACCTTC
16 TRBD1 few TRBJ2-1 TRBV7-2 CASSPGQGAGYNEQFF TGTGCCAGCAGCCCGGGACAGGGGGCGGGCTACAATGAGCAGTTCTTC
12 NA NA TRBJ2-5 TRBV20-1 CSARGLSETQYF TGCAGTGCTAGGGGTTTGAGTGAGACCCAGTACTTC
15 TRBD1 NA TRBJ2-1 TRBV20-1 CSALSRQGGIDEQFF TGCAGTGCTCTGAGCCGACAGGGGGGCATCGATGAGCAGTTCTTC
13 NA few TRBJ1-2 TRBV29-1 CSAGLTGPGGYTF TGCAGCGCCGGGTTGACAGGCCCAGGGGGCTACACCTTC
14 NA NA TRBJ1-4 TRBV20-1 CSVSLREEGEKLFF TGCAGTGTTAGTTTAAGGGAAGAGGGGGAAAAACTGTTTTTT
15 TRBD1 NA TRBJ1-2 TRBV5-1 CASSVEPGTGPGYTF TGCGCCAGCAGCGTTGAGCCCGGGACAGGGCCTGGCTACACCTTC
15 NA many TRBJ1-4 TRBV9 CASSVRDGMNEKLFF TGTGCCAGCAGCGTCAGAGACGGAATGAATGAAAAACTGTTTTTT
14 TRBD2 NA TRBJ2-1 TRBV29-1 CSGKSGGSWDEQFF TGCAGCGGTAAATCGGGGGGGTCATGGGATGAGCAGTTCTTC
14 NA NA TRBJ2-7 TRBV19 CASSMRGKSYEQYF TGTGCCAGTAGTATGAGAGGGAAGTCCTACGAGCAGTACTTC
14 NA NA TRBJ2-7 TRBV7-9 CASSLVPAPGEQYF TGTGCCAGCAGCTTAGTTCCGGCCCCGGGCGAGCAGTACTTC
15 NA few TRBJ1-2 TRBV11-2 CASSLATGDGYGYTF TGTGCCAGCAGCTTAGCGACCGGGGACGGCTATGGCTACACCTTC
19 TRBD2 NA TRBJ2-3 TRBV4-3 CASSQLTSGGLGSTDTQYF TGCGCCAGCAGCCAGCTGACTAGCGGGGGGCTCGGTAGCACAGATACGCAGTATTTT
13 NA few TRBJ2-3 TRBV9 CASSVGGPDTQYF TGTGCCAGCAGCGTAGGGGGGCCAGATACGCAGTATTTT
16 NA few TRBJ1-1 TRBV27 CASSPLPPPGGTEAFF TGTGCCAGCAGTCCCCTCCCCCCCCCAGGAGGGACTGAAGCTTTCTTT
15 TRBD2 few TRBJ2-7 TRBV7-6 CASSLGRGDGHEQYF TGTGCCAGCAGCTTAGGGCGGGGGGACGGGCACGAGCAGTACTTC
15 NA NA TRBJ1-2 TRBV5-6 CASSLTGFGDYGYTF TGTGCCAGCAGCTTGACCGGTTTTGGGGACTATGGCTACACCTTC
13 TRBD1 NA TRBJ1-5 TRBV5-1 CASSFTGEQPQHF TGCGCCAGCAGCTTCACAGGGGAACAGCCCCAGCATTTT
15 NA few TRBJ2-3 TRBV9 CASTQGGHLTDTQYF TGTGCCAGCACCCAGGGGGGACATCTCACAGATACGCAGTATTTT
14 NA few TRBJ2-1 TRBV29-1 CSVQGQGDYNEQFF TGCAGCGTTCAGGGACAAGGGGACTACAATGAGCAGTTCTTC
13 NA NA TRBJ1-2 TRBV28 CASSLRPPWGYTF TGTGCCAGCAGTTTAAGACCGCCATGGGGCTACACCTTC
12 NA few TRBJ2-3 TRBV12-3/TRBV12-4 CASSLSTDTRYF TGTGCCAGCAGTTTATCCACAGATACGCGGTATTTT
13 NA NA TRBJ1-4 TRBV7-2 CASARGSNEKLFF TGTGCCTCGGCTAGGGGAAGTAATGAAAAACTGTTTTTT
14 NA once TRBJ2-3 TRBV12-3/TRBV12-4 CASSAGISADTQYF TGTGCCAGCAGTGCAGGGATTAGCGCAGATACGCAGTATTTT
13 TRBD1 few TRBJ2-1 TRBV10-3 CAISVGTGNEQFF TGTGCCATCAGTGTAGGGACAGGGAATGAGCAGTTCTTC
16 TRBD1 few TRBJ2-7 TRBV7-6 CASSPEPGQGVSEQYF TGTGCCAGCAGCCCGGAACCGGGACAGGGAGTTTCCGAGCAGTACTTC
13 NA few TRBJ1-1 TRBV7-8 CASRERGTGEAFF TGTGCCAGCAGGGAGCGGGGAACGGGTGAAGCTTTCTTT
16 TRBD2 NA TRBJ2-1 TRBV4-3 CASSQGLAGTNNEQFF TGCGCCAGCAGCCAAGGACTAGCGGGGACGAACAATGAGCAGTTCTTC
14 TRBD2 NA TRBJ2-1 TRBV7-2 CASSFSNGRDEQFF TGTGCCAGCAGCTTTTCGAACGGGAGGGATGAGCAGTTCTTC
18 TRBD2 NA TRBJ2-3 TRBV5-1 CASSLARGLAGVPDTQYF TGCGCCAGCAGCTTGGCCAGGGGACTAGCGGGAGTCCCAGATACGCAGTATTTT
16 NA NA TRBJ2-3 TRBV15 CATSRDSGLDTDTQYF TGTGCCACCAGCAGAGATTCGGGGCTTGACACAGATACGCAGTATTTT
13 NA NA TRBJ2-3 TRBV10-3 CAIRVFPEDTQYF TGTGCCATCAGGGTCTTCCCGGAGGATACGCAGTATTTT
13 NA NA TRBJ2-4 TRBV5-1 CASSLHTKNIQYF TGCGCCAGCAGCTTGCACACAAAAAACATTCAGTACTTC
14 NA NA TRBJ2-1 TRBV6-2/TRBV6-3 CASSLISLWNEQFF TGTGCCAGCAGTTTAATTTCTCTTTGGAATGAGCAGTTCTTC
15 NA few TRBJ2-7 TRBV5-6 CASSQGAARGVEQYF TGTGCCAGCAGCCAAGGGGCGGCCAGGGGAGTCGAGCAGTACTTC
14 TRBD2 few TRBJ2-1 TRBV6-5 CASRRAGVVDEQFF TGTGCCAGCAGGAGAGCGGGAGTTGTGGATGAGCAGTTCTTC
15 NA NA TRBJ1-2 TRBV4-1 CASSQDQAASYGYTF TGCGCCAGCAGTCAAGATCAGGCGGCGTCCTATGGCTACACCTTC